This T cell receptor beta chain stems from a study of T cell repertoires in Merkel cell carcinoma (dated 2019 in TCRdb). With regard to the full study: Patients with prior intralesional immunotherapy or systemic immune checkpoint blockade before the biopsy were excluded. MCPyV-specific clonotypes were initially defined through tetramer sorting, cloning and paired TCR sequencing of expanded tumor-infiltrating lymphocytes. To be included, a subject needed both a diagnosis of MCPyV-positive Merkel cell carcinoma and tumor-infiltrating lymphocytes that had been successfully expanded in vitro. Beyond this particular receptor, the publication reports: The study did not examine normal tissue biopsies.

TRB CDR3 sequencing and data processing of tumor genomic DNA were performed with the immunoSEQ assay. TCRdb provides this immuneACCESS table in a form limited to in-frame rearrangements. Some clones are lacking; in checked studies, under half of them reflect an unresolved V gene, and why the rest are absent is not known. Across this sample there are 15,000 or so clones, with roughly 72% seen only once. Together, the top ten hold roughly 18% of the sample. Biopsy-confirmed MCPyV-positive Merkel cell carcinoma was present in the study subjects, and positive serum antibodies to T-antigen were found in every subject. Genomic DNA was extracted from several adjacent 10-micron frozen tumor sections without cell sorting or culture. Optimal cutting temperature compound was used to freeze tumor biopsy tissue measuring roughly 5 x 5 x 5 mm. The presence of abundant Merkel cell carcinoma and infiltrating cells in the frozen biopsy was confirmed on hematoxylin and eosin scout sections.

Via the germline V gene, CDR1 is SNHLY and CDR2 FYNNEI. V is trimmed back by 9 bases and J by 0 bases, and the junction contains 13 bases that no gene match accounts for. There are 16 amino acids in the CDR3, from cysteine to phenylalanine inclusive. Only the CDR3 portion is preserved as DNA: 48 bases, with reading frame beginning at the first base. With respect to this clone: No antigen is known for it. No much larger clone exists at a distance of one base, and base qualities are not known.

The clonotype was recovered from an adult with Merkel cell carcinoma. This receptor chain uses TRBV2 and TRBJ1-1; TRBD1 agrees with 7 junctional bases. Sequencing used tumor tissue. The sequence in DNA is TGTGCCAGGCCCAAAGGGGGCCTGACTATGAACACTGAAGCTTTCTTT. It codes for CARPKGGLTMNTEAFF.